A single T cell receptor (beta chain) is shown here with its context. Mismatch with germline at one junction end may stem from a read error. This sample stems from a study of identifying expanded T cells in peripheral blood. Profiling relied on immunoSEQ multiplex PCR, and the TCRdb table lists in-frame clones only, not all of them. Here the sample spans about 130,000 clones, about 88% being singletons. The CDR3 spans 14 residues. Germline CDR1 MNHEY, CDR2 SMNVEV (reference sequence). This receptor was taken from a person aged 18-69 years in good health. The V and J genes are TRBV27 and TRBJ1-2; TRBD1 aligns across 7 bases. Sequenced input: blood. The DNA of the CDR3 is TGTGCCAGCAGTTTCTCACCGGGACAGACATTATTATCCTTC. It translates to CASSFSPGQTLLSF.